A selection of T cell receptor beta chains follows, all from one sample in a study of T cells in Graves' hyperthyroidism and ophthalmopathy. Each CDR3 protein gets one entry after TCRdb re-called the multiplex PCR reads with MiXCR. This table has about 710,000 distinct CDR3 sequences, less than 20% appearing once. The sample taken for sequencing was blood. The receptors here all came from a man younger than 30 with Graves' hyperthyroidism. Each CDR3 is given with its conserved first and last residue. Fields, in order: D gene, clone size, J gene, V gene, CDR3 DNA, CDR3 protein. The D gene is left open where the match is weak. Part of the rows lack a size; the others show once, few, many or a class for expanded clones.

>.|many|TRBJ2-7|TRBV11-3
TGTGCCAGCAGCATCTTGGACAGCTACGAGCAGTACTTC
CASSILDSYEQYF
>.|.|TRBJ2-2|TRBV9
TGTGCCAGCAGCGCCCGGGACCCCAAAACCGGGGAGCTGTTTTTT
CASSARDPKTGELFF
>TRBD2|.|TRBJ2-1|TRBV5-6
TGTGCCAGCGGCACTAGCGCCAGCTCCTACAATGAGCAGTTCTTC
CASGTSASSYNEQFF
>.|few|TRBJ2-2|TRBV27
TGTGCCAGCAGTTTACGAAGGTCCGGGGAGCTGTTTTTT
CASSLRRSGELFF
>.|.|TRBJ2-7|TRBV5-1
TGCGCCAGCAGCTTCGGGCAGGGCAACGACGAGCAGTACTTC
CASSFGQGNDEQYF
>TRBD2|many|TRBJ2-5|TRBV2
TGTGCCAGCCTCCCGGGCCAGCGGGAGATGGAGACCCAGTACTTC
CASLPGQREMETQYF
>.|many|TRBJ2-5|TRBV18
TGTGCCAGCTCACCACCGACAGGCCGGAGGCAAGAGACCCAGTACTTC
CASSPPTGRRQETQYF
>TRBD1|.|TRBJ1-4|TRBV3-1
TGTGCCAGCAGCCGCGGGACAGTGGGTTATGAAAAACTGTTTTTT
CASSRGTVGYEKLFF
>.|few|TRBJ2-7|TRBV19
TGTGCCAGTAGTATGGGCCACTCCTACGAGCAGTACTTC
CASSMGHSYEQYF
>.|few|TRBJ1-1|TRBV7-9
TGTGCCAGCAGCTTAGCCAGGGTCATCACTGAAGCTTTCTTT
CASSLARVITEAFF
>TRBD1|.|TRBJ2-7|TRBV20-1
TGCAGTGCTTCTCGGGGACAGGCCGGTGAGGAGCAGTACTTC
CSASRGQAGEEQYF
>TRBD2|many|TRBJ2-3|TRBV11-2
TGTGCCAGCAGCACACTAGCGGGAACAGATACGCAGTATTTT
CASSTLAGTDTQYF
>.|few|TRBJ1-1|TRBV27
TGTGCCAGCAGCCGGGGGGGGCCGAACACTGAAGCTTTCTTT
CASSRGGPNTEAFF
>TRBD2|few|TRBJ2-7|TRBV9
TGTGCCAGCAGCCCATATGGACTAGCGGAGGGCTACGAGCAGTACTTC
CASSPYGLAEGYEQYF
>.|.|TRBJ2-5|TRBV29-1
TGCAGCGTCGGGACGCCGGGCGAGACCCAGTACTTC
CSVGTPGETQYF
>.|many|TRBJ1-1|TRBV3-1
TGTGCCAGCAGCCAAGATCGTAACTTGTTCTTT
CASSQDRNLFF
>.|.|TRBJ2-2|TRBV18
TGTGCCAGCTCACCACCCCTCACCGGGGAGCTGTTTTTT
CASSPPLTGELFF
>.|few|TRBJ1-5|TRBV2
TGTGCCAGCAGTCTGGGGCCCGGGAGGGGACAGCCCCAGCATTTT
CASSLGPGRGQPQHF
>.|.|TRBJ2-1|TRBV2
TGTGCCAGCACCGTGGCGTACGCGAGCTCCTACAATGAGCAGTTCTTC
CASTVAYASSYNEQFF
>TRBD1|many|TRBJ2-1|TRBV12-3/TRBV12-4
TGTGCCAGCAGGAACAGGGGTATTTACAATGAGCAGTTCTTC
CASRNRGIYNEQFF
>TRBD1|many|TRBJ1-1|TRBV7-2
TGTGCCAGCAGCTGGGGACAGGGAAGGGATGACACTGAAGCTTTCTTT
CASSWGQGRDDTEAFF
>.|many|TRBJ2-7|TRBV7-9
TGTGCCAGCACCCGCGGTTTCAGGGGCGACGAGCAGTACTTC
CASTRGFRGDEQYF
>TRBD2|.|TRBJ2-7|TRBV6-1
TGTGCCAGCAGAGGGACTAGTTACAACGAGCAGTACTTC
CASRGTSYNEQYF
>.|.|TRBJ1-6|TRBV29-1
TGCAGCGTTGATACTTTTATCTATAATTCACCCCTCCACTTT
CSVDTFIYNSPLHF
>.|few|TRBJ2-7|TRBV12-5
TGTGCTAGTGGTTCCGCTCGGCTGAGCTGGCAGTACTTC
CASGSARLSWQYF